The T cell receptor (beta chain) described here comes from a study of T cells in Graves' hyperthyroidism and ophthalmopathy. For this clonotype: Its antigen is undetermined. A read error is possible here, since a much larger clone lies one base away.

Study-wide results and caveats: From stable hyperthyroidism, ophthalmopathy was set apart by a 13 V-J model.

The germline V gene has CDR1 PRHDT and CDR2 FYEKMQ (reference sequence). The CDR3 sequence is 15 residues long. Patients between 18 and 65 years old had hyperthyroidism, newly diagnosed and lasting under 2 months. Blood dates from first hyperthyroidism diagnosis, before any ophthalmopathy symptoms. Cells are PBMCs isolated from more than 8.5 ml of fresh blood. Authors of the study amplified TCR beta CDR3 regions from RNA transcripts. The HTBI primer set served for first-round RT-PCR of the TCR CDR3. TCRdb analysed the multiplex PCR reads with MiXCR anew, one entry per CDR3 protein. In the table there are under 300,000 distinct CDR3 sequences, about 16% of which are singletons.

Sequencing was done on a sample of blood. The genes are TRBV13 and TRBJ1-6; D uncertain. The receptor was isolated from a woman aged 45-60 years with Graves' hyperthyroidism that later progressed to Graves' ophthalmopathy. CDR3 region: CASGFFRGIDSPLHF. The CDR3 nucleotides are TGTGCCAGCGGCTTTTTCCGGGGAATAGATTCACCCCTCCACTTT.